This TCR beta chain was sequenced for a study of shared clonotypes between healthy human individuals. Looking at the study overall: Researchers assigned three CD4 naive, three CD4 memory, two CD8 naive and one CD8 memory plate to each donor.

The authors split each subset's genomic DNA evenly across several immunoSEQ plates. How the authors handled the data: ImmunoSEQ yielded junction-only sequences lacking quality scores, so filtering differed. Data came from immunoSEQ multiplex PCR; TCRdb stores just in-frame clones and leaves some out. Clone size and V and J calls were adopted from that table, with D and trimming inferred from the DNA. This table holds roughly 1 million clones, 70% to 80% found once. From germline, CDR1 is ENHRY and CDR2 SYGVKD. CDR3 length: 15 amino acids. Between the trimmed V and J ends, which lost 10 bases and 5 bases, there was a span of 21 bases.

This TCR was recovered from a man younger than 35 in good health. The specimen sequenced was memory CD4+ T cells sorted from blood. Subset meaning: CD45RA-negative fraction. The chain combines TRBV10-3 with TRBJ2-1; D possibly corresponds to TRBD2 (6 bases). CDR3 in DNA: TGTGCCACATTAAACTGGGTTAGCGGTGACAATGAGCAGTTCTTC. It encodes CATLNWVSGDNEQFF.